This T cell receptor (beta chain) was sequenced for a study of blood T cell repertoires in COVID-19. Generated by immunoSEQ multiplex PCR, the TCRdb table keeps only in-frame clones and is missing some. This sample carries 200,000 or so clones, 86% of them seen once, and the ten largest clones take 3.5% to 4.5%. This clone was counted only a few times. The TCR was taken from a man aged 50 to 60 with acute or convalescent COVID-19. The sequenced material came from peripheral blood.

DNA for the CDR3: TGTGCCAGCAGCTCGACAGGGGCTACCTCTGGGGCCAACGTCCTGACTTTC. It translates to CASSSTGATSGANVLTF. V usage is TRBV11-2 and J usage is TRBJ2-6; TRBD1 aligns across 8 bases. Germline CDR1 and CDR2: SGHAT and FQNNGV. After removal of 4 bases from V and 0 bases from J, the junction contained 5 bases not matched to a gene. The CDR3 totals 17 residues.